Below, 18 T cell receptor beta chains from the same sample are listed, as sequenced in a study of beta chain features in type 1 diabetes. As every portion of the isolated RNA was reverse transcribed, the sequencing read expressed TCRB transcripts. Data came from immunoSEQ multiplex PCR; TCRdb stores just in-frame clones and leaves some out. This table has 200,000 to 250,000 clones, over 12% appearing once. The sample was naive CD4+ T cells from blood. Receptors were obtained from a woman aged 40 to 49 in good health.

The chain combines TRBV7-2 with TRBJ2-3; 9 bases map to TRBD2. Per the germline V gene, CDR1 is SGHTA and CDR2 is FQGNSA. The trim removed 7 bases at V and 13 bases at J, leaving 12 bases unmatched. There are 13 residues in the CDR3. The CDR3 is CASTPGGLAGKYF. In DNA, the CDR3 is TGTGCCAGCACTCCGGGGGGCCTAGCGGGAAAGTATTTT.

This clone was detected only a few times. The CDR3 end shows no conserved phenylalanine or tryptophan, and so a read error is likely. The DNA is left out, because the CDR3 cannot be placed on it with certainty; the CDR3 is given as TCRdb lists it. The CDR3 spells CASSSPTGEEHI. The rearrangement links TRBV5-1 to TRBJ1-1; TRBD1 is the table's D call, not checked against the DNA. The CDR3 numbers 12 amino acids, ends counted. Germline values: CDR1 SGHRS, CDR2 YFSETQ.

This clone has more than one count but fewer than ten. The chain has TRBV10-3 and TRBJ1-2; 8 bases agree with TRBD1. The CDR3 sequence is 13 residues long. The V gene end was trimmed by 7 bases and the J gene end by 5 bases; junction bases not matched to a gene: 6. CDR1 and CDR2 (germline): ENHRY, SYGVKD. The CDR3 sequence: CAITPDREYGYTF. Here the CDR3 DNA reads TGTGCCATCACCCCGGACAGGGAATATGGCTACACCTTC.

This clone was found a few times. This chain connects TRBV5-1 to TRBJ1-2, with TRBD1 matching 7 bases. The CDR3 is 15 residues long. Unmatched junction bases numbered 8, after V lost 0 bases and J lost 6 bases. CDR1 is SGHRS, CDR2 YFSETQ, per germline. CDR3 sequence (DNA): TGCGCCAGCAGCTTGGAGATAGGGGGCGGTAATGGCTACACCTTC. Its protein product is CASSLEIGGGNGYTF.

This clone was seen a few times. The chain couples TRBV19 to TRBJ2-5; D is unclear. The germline V and J ends were trimmed by 1 base and 5 bases, with 8 bases remaining between them. Germline CDR1 is LNHDA and CDR2 is SQIVND (reference sequence). CDR3 size: 13 residues. CDR3 DNA sequence: TGTGCCAGTAGTATAGTCCCCGGGGAGACCCAGTACTTC. As protein: CASSIVPGETQYF.

The chain has TRBV9 and TRBJ1-1, with D possibly being TRBD1 (6 bases). Trimming took 6 bases from V and 2 from J, leaving 17 bases between them. Germline-derived CDR1 and CDR2 are SGDLS and YYNGEE. The CDR3 contains 15 residues. The CDR3 loop is CASNTLQGRNTEAFF. The CDR3 DNA reads TGTGCCAGCAACACCCTACAGGGTCGTAACACTGAAGCTTTCTTT.

The sample holds a few counts of this clone. This chain uses TRBV19 with TRBJ2-2; possible D gene TRBD1, 6 bases. The CDR3 consists of 14 residues. Germline V gene sequence: CDR1 LNHDA, CDR2 SQIVND (reference sequence). V was shortened by 5 bases and J by 6 bases, with 13 bases between the two germline ends. The CDR3, as DNA: TGTGCCAGTAGTCCCCTGACAGGACCCGGGGAGCTGTTTTTT. The encoded protein is CASSPLTGPGELFF.

This clone occurred a few times. The chain recombines TRBV19 with TRBJ1-2; possibly TRBD1 for D (6 bases). The CDR3 totals 14 residues. V was cut by 3 bases and J by 0 bases, with 8 bases left in between. The germline V gene encodes CDR1 LNHDA and CDR2 SQIVND (reference sequence). In nucleotides, the CDR3 is TGTGCCAGTAGTATCGGACAGTCTAACTATGGCTACACCTTC. It translates to CASSIGQSNYGYTF.

The chain has TRBV6-5 and TRBJ1-2, with 9 positions matching TRBD1. V was clipped by 5 bases and J by 7 bases; unmatched bases: 5. Germline loops: CDR1 MNHEY, CDR2 SVGAGI. The CDR3 has 13 residues. CDR3 region: CASSQTGGFGYTF. Here the CDR3 DNA reads TGTGCCAGCAGTCAGACAGGGGGATTTGGCTACACCTTC.

This clone was counted a few times. Within the sample, other DNA sequences also encode this same CDR3. The chain employs TRBV7-2 and TRBJ2-3, with 16 nucleotides matching TRBD2. Germline V gene sequence: CDR1 SGHTA, CDR2 FQGNSA. V was pared by 1 base and J by 2 bases, with 3 bases of the junction left unmatched. There are 18 residues in the CDR3. The DNA of the CDR3 is TGTGCCAGCAGCTTAGTTGGGACTAGCGGGGGGGCCACAGATACGCAGTATTTT. It yields the protein CASSLVGTSGGATDTQYF. Looking up the rest from reference TRBV7-2 and TRBJ2-3 gives the full variable domain: GAGVSQSPSNKVTEKGKDVELRCDPISGHTALYWYRQSLGQGLEFLIYFQGNSAPDKSGLPSDRFSAERTGGSVSTLTIQRTQQEDSAVYLCASSLVGTSGGATDTQYFGPGTRLTVL.

This clone has only a few counts. The chain is built from TRBV7-9 and TRBJ2-3; 15 bases agree with TRBD2. The CDR3 contains 17 residues. Germline CDR1 is SEHNR and CDR2 is FQNEAQ (reference sequence). J lost 1 base, V lost 6 bases, and 5 bases had no gene match. CDR3 in DNA: TGTGCCAGCAGTCCGGGACTAGCGGGGGGCGGCACAGATACGCAGTATTTT. It specifies CASSPGLAGGGTDTQYF.

The gene calls are TRBV5-1 and TRBJ2-3; possible D gene TRBD2, 6 bases. Germline V gene lookup returns CDR1 SGHRS and CDR2 YFSETQ. The CDR3 runs 17 residues. V was clipped by 1 base and J by 3 bases, with 18 bases between them. The CDR3 loop reads CASSLLGGLLLTDTQYF. The CDR3 nucleotides are TGCGCCAGCAGCTTGCTGGGGGGATTATTGTTAACAGATACGCAGTATTTT.

This clone was observed a few times. The chain joins TRBV7-9 to TRBJ2-7; TRBD1 matches 7 bases. Germline-derived CDR1 and CDR2 are SEHNR and FQNEAQ (reference sequence). The length of the CDR3 is 15 residues. V gave up 5 bases and J gave up 6 bases; unmatched junction bases: 13. The CDR3 here is CASSRADRAVVEQYF. The CDR3 nucleotides read TGTGCCAGCAGCCGCGCCGACAGGGCGGTGGTCGAGCAGTACTTC. The full variable domain, with the rest looked up from reference TRBV7-9 and TRBJ2-7, is DTGVSQNPRHKITKRGQNVTFRCDPISEHNRLYWYRQTLGQGPEFLTYFQNEAQLEKSRLLSDRFSAERPKGSFSTLEIQRTEQGDSAMYLCASSRADRAVVEQYFGPGTRLTVT.

The rearrangement joins TRBV5-4 to TRBJ2-6; 7 bases agree with TRBD1. Germline CDR1 SGHNT, CDR2 YYREEE (reference sequence). The CDR3 has 15 residues. The trim removed 4 bases at V and 2 bases at J, leaving 3 bases unmatched. The CDR3 loop reads CASSAQGTGANVLTF. Written as DNA, the CDR3 is TGTGCCAGCAGCGCACAGGGGACTGGGGCCAACGTCCTGACTTTC.

This clone turned up a few times. The V and J genes are TRBV5-1 and TRBJ1-2; no firm D call. The CDR3 has 16 residues. V was shortened by 0 bases and J by 2 bases, with 14 bases between the two germline ends. Germline V gene sequence: CDR1 SGHRS, CDR2 YFSETQ. The CDR3 DNA follows: TGCGCCAGCAGCTTGGGTCCCGGGGATCCCAACTATGGCTACACCTTC. It codes for CASSLGPGDPNYGYTF. Supplemented by reference TRBV5-1 and TRBJ1-2, the full variable domain reads KAGVTQTPRYLIKTRGQQVTLSCSPISGHRSVSWYQQTPGQGLQFLFEYFSETQRNKGNFPGRFSGRQFSNSRSEMNVSTLELGDSALYLCASSLGPGDPNYGYTFGSGTRLTVV.

This clone was detected a few times. This sample includes further DNA sequences coding for the same CDR3. The chain employs TRBV5-1 and TRBJ2-2; TRBD1 is a possible D gene (5 bases). The germline V gene encodes CDR1 SGHRS and CDR2 YFSETQ. The CDR3 extends over 14 amino acids. The germline V and J ends were trimmed by 1 base and 1 base, with 5 bases remaining between them. CDR3 amino acids: CASSLTGNTGELFF. The CDR3 nucleotides read TGCGCCAGCAGCTTGACAGGGAACACCGGGGAGCTGTTTTTT.

The chain is built from TRBV6-6 and TRBJ1-5; 8 bases are shared with TRBD1. V was pared by 6 bases and J by 3 bases, with 10 bases of the junction left unmatched. This CDR3 spans 16 amino acids. Looked up from germline, CDR1 is MNHNY and CDR2 is SVGAGI (reference sequence). In DNA, the CDR3 is TGTGCCAGCAGACCGCCCGGGACAGGCCACAATCAGCCCCAGCATTTT. Its translation is CASRPPGTGHNQPQHF.

The chain has TRBV12-5 and TRBJ2-1; D is perhaps TRBD1 (5 bases). V was cut by 5 bases and J by 0 bases, with 11 bases left in between. The CDR3 covers 15 residues. The germline V gene has CDR1 LGHNT and CDR2 FRNRAP. The CDR3 nucleotides are TGTGCTAGTGGTAACAGGTTAAGCTCCTACAATGAGCAGTTCTTC. This encodes CASGNRLSSYNEQFF.